Below, 2 T cell receptor beta chains from the same sample are listed, as sequenced in a study of PD-1 blockade in mismatch repair-deficient tumors. Assay: immunoSEQ multiplex PCR; the TCRdb copy retains only in-frame clones and omits some. Among 75,000 to 80,000 clones listed, more than 80% were seen once. The sample in question was peripheral blood, obtained 44 weeks after starting pembrolizumab. All receptors come from an adult with mismatch repair-deficient cancer.

This clone was observed a handful of times. J is TRBJ1-5 and V is TRBV6-1; D not resolved. Trimming removed 10 bases at V and 6 bases at J, with 7 bases between. Per germline, CDR1 MNHNS and CDR2 SASEGT. CDR3 size: 10 residues. CDR3 in amino acids: CATNGQPQHF. The CDR3, as DNA: TGTGCCACCAATGGTCAGCCCCAGCATTTT.

This clone appeared a few times. The chain's CDR3 is CASSWDRGTYEQYF. The CDR3 DNA reads TGTGCCAGCAGCTGGGACAGGGGCACCTACGAGCAGTACTTC. The V gene is TRBV13, the J gene TRBJ2-7; 10 bases are a match to TRBD1. Germline V gives CDR1 PRHDT, CDR2 FYEKMQ (reference sequence). The CDR3 length is 14 residues. V lost 4 bases and J lost 2; bases outside the gene matches: 2.